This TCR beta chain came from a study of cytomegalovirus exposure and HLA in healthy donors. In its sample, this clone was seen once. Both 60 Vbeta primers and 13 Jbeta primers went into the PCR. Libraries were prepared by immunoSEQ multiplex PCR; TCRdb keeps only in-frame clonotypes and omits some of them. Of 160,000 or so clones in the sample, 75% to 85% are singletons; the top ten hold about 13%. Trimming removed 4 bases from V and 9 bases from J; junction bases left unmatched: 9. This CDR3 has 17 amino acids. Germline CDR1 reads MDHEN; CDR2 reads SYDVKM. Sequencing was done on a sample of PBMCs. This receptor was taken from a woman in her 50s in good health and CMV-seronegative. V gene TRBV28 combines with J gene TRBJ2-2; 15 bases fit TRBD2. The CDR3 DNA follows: TGTGCCAGCAGTTCAAATGCCGGGACTAGCGGGAGGCGGGAGCTGTTTTTT. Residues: CASSSNAGTSGRRELFF.